Below are 18 T cell receptor beta chains sequenced from a single sample in a study of vaccination and CD4 T cells after COVID-19. No antigen has been identified for these receptors. Treatment given: approximately 9-day PBMC culture with coronavirus spike peptide pools or control peptides (ViraFEST assay). The Oncomine TCR Beta short-read assay sequenced DNA from cultured CD4+ T cells. MiXCR, run by TCRdb on the PCR reads, gives a single entry per CDR3 protein. This sample has 20,000 to 25,000 distinct CDR3 sequences, with around 45% found just once. The sample comprised CD4+ T cells from blood, cultured in vitro. The receptor source for this set is a human donor who had recovered from COVID-19.

The J gene is TRBJ1-2, the V gene TRBV12-3 or TRBV12-4, with TRBD1 identical over 7 bases. V lost 6 bases and J lost 6; bases outside the gene matches: 16. This CDR3 spans 16 amino acids. This CDR3 is CASSRLTGPVYHGYTF. The CDR3 nucleotides read TGTGCCAGCAGCCGATTGACAGGGCCTGTGTATCATGGCTACACCTTC.

On this clonotype itself: Its ends do not fully match the called genes, so a read error is possible. The rearrangement joins TRBV7-9 to TRBJ2-7; D might be TRBD2 (6 bases). The germline V gene encodes CDR1 SEHNR and CDR2 FQNEAQ (reference sequence). The CDR3 is 13 amino acids. CDR3 residues: CASSPPPRGEVDF. DNA of the CDR3: TGTGCCAGCAGCCCCCCCCCCCGTGGGGAGGTGGACTTC.

In regard to this clonotype: One end of the junction does not line up with germline, which may come from a read error. The rearrangement links TRBV5-4 to TRBJ2-3; D possibly corresponds to TRBD2 (6 bases). Germline lookup yields CDR1 SGHNT and CDR2 YYREEE (reference sequence). This CDR3 spans 18 amino acids. The CDR3 coding sequence is TGTGCCAGCAGTTTGGGGGAGGTTTCCGGGGGAAACACAGATACGCAGTATTTT. Translation gives CASSLGEVSGGNTDTQYF. The full variable domain, completed using reference TRBV5-4 and TRBJ2-3, is ETGVTQSPTHLIKTRGQQVTLRCSSQSGHNTVSWYQQALGQGPQFIFQYYREEENGRGNFPPRFSGLQFPNYSSELNVNALELDDSALYLCASSLGEVSGGNTDTQYFGPGTRLTVL.

The sample holds a few counts of this clonotype. The rearrangement uses TRBV20-1 and TRBJ1-5; 8 bases map to TRBD1. V dropped 6 bases and J dropped 5; count of bases not matched to a gene: 6. This CDR3 has 13 residues. Germline V gene sequence: CDR1 DFQATT, CDR2 SNEGSKA (reference sequence). CDR3 amino acids: CSAAGTGYQPQHF. CDR3 coding DNA: TGCAGTGCGGCCGGGACAGGTTATCAGCCCCAGCATTTT.

The chain recombines TRBV7-9 with TRBJ1-6; 9 positions agree with TRBD1. J gave up 4 bases and V 4 bases, and 8 bases lay outside the gene matches. This CDR3 is 17 amino acids long. The germline V gene has CDR1 SEHNR and CDR2 FQNEAQ (reference sequence). In DNA form, the CDR3 reads TGTGCCAGCAGCTGGACCCCTGGGACAGGGTATAATTCACCCCTCCACTTT. Protein: CASSWTPGTGYNSPLHF.

This clonotype was counted between two and nine times. J is TRBJ2-7 and V is TRBV6-5; D not certain. Trimming stripped 4 bases from V and 6 bases from J, with 10 bases between. Germline V gene data show CDR1 as MNHEY and CDR2 as SVGAGI. The CDR3 is made up of 12 amino acids. CDR3 bases: TGTGCCAGCAGTTCCGGACGTGGCGAGCAGTACTTC. Its protein product is CASSSGRGEQYF.

This clonotype was picked up a small number of times. V usage is TRBV6-1 and J usage is TRBJ2-7; the match to TRBD1 covers 11 bases. The CDR3 is 15 residues long. CDR1 MNHNS and CDR2 SASEGT come from the germline V gene. The trim removed 6 bases at V and 3 bases at J, leaving 7 bases unmatched. The CDR3, as DNA: TGTGCCAGCAGGCCCGCGGACAGGGGGCTCTACGAGCAGTACTTC. It is translated as CASRPADRGLYEQYF.

This clonotype was observed a few times. V is TRBV5-1 and J is TRBJ1-2; D is perhaps TRBD1 (5 bases). CDR3 length: 16 residues. The ends were cut back, 0 bases at V and 3 bases at J, with 15 bases in the middle. CDR1 and CDR2 (germline): SGHRS, YFSETQ. CDR3 loop: CASSLGPGGSDYGYTF. DNA for the CDR3: TGCGCCAGCAGCTTGGGACCCGGGGGATCTGACTATGGCTACACCTTC.

The chain couples TRBV18 to TRBJ2-6; 10 nucleotides agree with TRBD1. The germline gives CDR1 KGHSH, CDR2 LQKENI. The length of the CDR3 is 18 residues. V shed 1 base and J 3 bases; nucleotides not matched to a gene: 6. The CDR3 DNA is TGTGCCAGCTCACCACGGGACAGGGGAACGAGTGGGGCCAACGTCCTGACTTTC. Translation: CASSPRDRGTSGANVLTF. Based on the CDR3 plus reference TRBV18 and TRBJ2-6, the full variable domain is NAGVMQNPRHLVRRRGQEARLRCSPMKGHSHVYWYRQLPEEGLKFMVYLQKENIIDESGMPKERFSAEFPKEGPSILRIQQVVRGDSAAYFCASSPRDRGTSGANVLTFGAGSRLTVL.

The chain joins TRBV4-1 to TRBJ1-2; D unclear. V dropped 0 bases and J dropped 1 base, with 9 bases sitting between them. The CDR3 extends over 15 amino acids. Germline CDR1 is MGHRA and CDR2 is YSYEKL. The CDR3, as DNA: TGCGCCAGCAGCCAAGATGGGTTGGTTAACTATGGCTACACCTTC. Its translation is CASSQDGLVNYGYTF.

The chain employs TRBV5-4 and TRBJ2-1; TRBD2 is a possible D gene (5 bases). This CDR3 region has 12 residues. Trimming took 4 bases from V and 7 from J, leaving 9 bases between them. Germline V gene sequence: CDR1 SGHNT, CDR2 YYREEE (reference sequence). The CDR3 region is CASSLLENEQFF. The CDR3 DNA follows: TGTGCCAGCAGCCTACTAGAAAATGAGCAGTTCTTC.

CDR3 DNA sequence: TGTGCCAGTAGTTTCCTCCGGGACATAGAGGGCTACACCTTC. The encoded protein is CASSFLRDIEGYTF. The chain combines TRBV19 with TRBJ1-2, with D tentatively TRBD1 (6 bases). V was shortened by 5 bases and J by 8 bases, with 18 bases between the two germline ends. The CDR3 is made up of 14 amino acids. Per the germline V gene, CDR1 is LNHDA and CDR2 is SQIVND (reference sequence).

This clonotype was recorded a few times. The chain couples TRBV7-7 to TRBJ2-3; a weak D match, TRBD2 (5 bases). The CDR3 sequence is 15 residues long. Germline CDR1 SSHAT, CDR2 FNYEAQ (reference sequence). V gave up 3 bases and J gave up 2 bases, with 12 bases separating them. The CDR3 DNA follows: TGTGCCAGCAGCTTTGGACGGAGGATCACAGATACGCAGTATTTT. Protein: CASSFGRRITDTQYF.

V is TRBV20-1 and J is TRBJ1-2, with D perhaps TRBD1 (5 bases). V lost 0 bases, J lost 4 bases, and 12 bases lay in between. The CDR3 contains 14 residues. The germline V gene encodes CDR1 DFQATT and CDR2 SNEGSKA (reference sequence). The CDR3 coding sequence is TGCAGTGCTAGAGATCGGGGGACTGCCTATGGCTACACCTTC. It codes for CSARDRGTAYGYTF.

The chain is built from TRBV6-1 and TRBJ2-3; maybe TRBD2 (6 bases). The germline V and J ends were trimmed by 11 bases and 4 bases, with 13 bases remaining between them. CDR1 is MNHNS, CDR2 SASEGT, per germline. The CDR3 is 12 residues long. CDR3 nucleotide sequence: TGTGCCTCCGGGCGGGACGCAGATACGCAGTATTTT. This codes for CASGRDADTQYF.

A remark on this clonotype: One end of the junction fails to match germline, which may point to a read error. The chain recombines TRBV20-1 with TRBJ1-6, with D possibly matching TRBD1 (5 bases). The CDR3 has 13 residues. The V gene's germline CDR1 is DFQATT and CDR2 SNEGSKA (reference sequence). CDR3 loop: CSVRQHSNSPLHF. The CDR3 DNA sequence: TGCAGTGTTAGACAGCATTCTAATTCACCCCTCCACTTT.

V usage is TRBV5-1 and J usage is TRBJ2-7, with 11 positions matching TRBD1. V dropped 4 bases and J dropped 7; count of bases not matched to a gene: 10. Germline V gene sequence: CDR1 SGHRS, CDR2 YFSETQ. The CDR3 length is 15 residues. The CDR3, as DNA: TGCGCCAGCAGCCCGGTGGACAGGGGGCTCTCAGAGCAGTACTTC. The encoded protein is CASSPVDRGLSEQYF.

The chain combines TRBV10-3 with TRBJ2-7, with 9 nucleotides matching TRBD1. The V and J ends lost 5 bases and 5 bases, in that order; junction bases with no gene match: 10. CDR3 length equals 15 residues. Germline CDR1 and CDR2: ENHRY and SYGVKD. DNA for the CDR3: TGTGCCATCAGTAGTACAGGGGGCAACGGGAACGAGCAGTACTTC. This codes for CAISSTGGNGNEQYF.